Listed below are T cell receptor beta chains from one sample, sequenced in a study of early T cells in non-severe SARS-CoV-2 infection. TCRdb ran MiXCR on the 5' RACE reads and lists one entry per CDR3 protein. The sample holds about 48,000 distinct CDR3 sequences, roughly 5.9% seen once. Sequencing was carried out using whole blood. The source is an adult who was a healthcare worker with PCR-confirmed SARS-CoV-2 infection or an uninfected control (not recorded which). Both conserved end residues are part of each CDR3. A D gene is named only where the DNA matches it firmly. Some rows mark clone size as missing; the rest say once, few, many or name a class of expanded clone.

clone size,D gene,J gene,V gene,CDR3 DNA,CDR3 protein
many,-,TRBJ2-7,TRBV6-5,TGTGCCACAGAACGACATAACTCCTACGAGCAGTACTTC,CATERHNSYEQYF
many,-,TRBJ1-6,TRBV19,TGTGCCAGCCAAGGGGAATCCTATAATTCACCCCTCCACTTT,CASQGESYNSPLHF
-,-,TRBJ2-3,TRBV11-2,TGTGCCAGCAGACGACATAACGGAGGACCTTCAGATACGCAGTATTTT,CASRRHNGGPSDTQYF
many,-,TRBJ1-2,TRBV20-1,TGCAGCCATACCTTGGATAGCCTCTCCTATGGCTACACCTTC,CSHTLDSLSYGYTF
many,-,TRBJ1-1,TRBV6-5,TGTGCCAGCAGTTATTCGGGGGGATCTGAAGCTTTCTTT,CASSYSGGSEAFF
many,-,TRBJ2-2,TRBV6-4,TGTGCCAGCAGTAAGACAAACACCGGGGAGCTGTTTTTT,CASSKTNTGELFF
many,TRBD1,TRBJ1-5,TRBV28,TGTGCCAGCAGTTTACCCGGGACAGGGGACAATCAGCCCCAGCATTTT,CASSLPGTGDNQPQHF
many,-,TRBJ2-6,TRBV29-1,TGCAGCGTTCCCTGGTTCGTAGATGGGGCCAACGTCCTGACTTTC,CSVPWFVDGANVLTF
many,-,TRBJ1-4,TRBV23-1,TGCGCCAGCAAGAGGGGCCTAGATGAAAAACTGTTTTTT,CASKRGLDEKLFF
many,-,TRBJ1-2,TRBV24-1,TGTGCCACCACCTACGTCCGGAGACTCGAAAACTATGGCTACACCTTC,CATTYVRRLENYGYTF
many,TRBD2,TRBJ2-7,TRBV28,TGTGCCAGCAGTTTAAGGGAGGGCGAGCAGTACTTC,CASSLREGEQYF
many,-,TRBJ2-1,TRBV5-8,TGTGCCAGCAGCCCGGGGGACAGCGCCGGTGAGCAGTTCTTC,CASSPGDSAGEQFF
few,-,TRBJ2-1,TRBV24-1,TGTGCCACCAGTCAACAGGTCGACAATGAGCAGTTCTTC,CATSQQVDNEQFF
many,-,TRBJ2-5,TRBV11-2,TGTGCCAGCAGCTTAGATGGGGGGTCAGAGACCCAGTACTTC,CASSLDGGSETQYF
many,-,TRBJ2-5,TRBV12-3/TRBV12-4,TGTGCCAGCAGTACTGACAGAGGGGTTCGAGAGACCCAGTACTTC,CASSTDRGVRETQYF
few,TRBD2,TRBJ2-7,TRBV4-1,TGCGCCAGCAGCCCCCGAGGACTAGCTTTGAGCTCCTACGAGCAGTACTTC,CASSPRGLALSSYEQYF
few,TRBD2,TRBJ2-1,TRBV20-1,TGCAGTGTGTTGTCTAGCGGGGGCCTAAGCTCCTACAATGAGCAGTTCTTC,CSVLSSGGLSSYNEQFF
many,-,TRBJ1-2,TRBV6-1,TGTGCCAGCGAGAGGACAGAAGCTAACTATGGCTACACCTTC,CASERTEANYGYTF
-,-,TRBJ2-3,TRBV11-2,TGTGCCAGCAGCCCCCTCAGGCCCTGGGATACGCAGTATTTT,CASSPLRPWDTQYF
-,-,TRBJ2-5,TRBV12-3/TRBV12-4,TGTGCCAGCAGTCCCGGACAGAACCAAGAGACCCAGTACTTC,CASSPGQNQETQYF
few,TRBD1,TRBJ2-2,TRBV7-3,TGTGCCAGCAGCTTAAGACAGGGGGCGGACACCGGGGAGCTGTTTTTT,CASSLRQGADTGELFF
-,-,TRBJ1-2,TRBV7-9,TGTGCCAGCAGCCCCAACCCCGGGGACATCTATGGCTACACCTTC,CASSPNPGDIYGYTF
many,-,TRBJ1-5,TRBV7-2,TGTGCCAGCAGCGCCCGGGACACCGACAATCAGCCCCAGCATTTT,CASSARDTDNQPQHF
many,-,TRBJ2-7,TRBV28,TGTGCCAGCAGGTCCCCGTCTTCCTACGAGCAGTACTTC,CASRSPSSYEQYF
few,-,TRBJ1-2,TRBV6-5,TGTGCCAGCAGCTCCCGGACCGTACCGCCTAACTATGGCTACACCTTC,CASSSRTVPPNYGYTF
few,TRBD2,TRBJ2-2,TRBV19,TGTGCCAGTAGTTTCGATAGCGGGGCCCCGAACACCGGGGAGCTGTTTTTT,CASSFDSGAPNTGELFF
many,-,TRBJ2-7,TRBV7-2,TGTGCCAGCAGCTTGAACAAAGTCTACGAGCAGTACTTC,CASSLNKVYEQYF
many,-,TRBJ2-5,TRBV7-2,TGTGCCAGCAGCCTGGACTACGAGTCCCAAGAGACCCAGTACTTC,CASSLDYESQETQYF
-,-,TRBJ2-1,TRBV7-6,TGTGCCAGCAGCGGAGTGTCGAGACGGAATACGTACAATGAGCAGTTCTTC,CASSGVSRRNTYNEQFF
few,TRBD1,TRBJ2-4,TRBV5-1,TGCGCCAGCAGCTTAAACACAGGGGGAAAAAACATTCAGTACTTC,CASSLNTGGKNIQYF
many,-,TRBJ2-1,TRBV14,TGTGCCAGCAGCCAAGCGGGGCAGGTGTGGGACAATGAGCAGTTCTTC,CASSQAGQVWDNEQFF
many,TRBD2,TRBJ2-3,TRBV9,TGTGCCAGCAGCGTAGAGGATGCGGGGGGCACAGATACGCAGTATTTT,CASSVEDAGGTDTQYF
many,-,TRBJ1-3,TRBV4-1,TGCGCCAGCAGCCAAGCTGGGGGCGGTTACTCTGGAAACACCATATATTTT,CASSQAGGGYSGNTIYF
many,-,TRBJ2-1,TRBV2,TGTGCCAGCAGTGAAAGCCGGAATGAGCAGTTCTTC,CASSESRNEQFF
many,-,TRBJ1-1,TRBV3-1,TGTGCCAGCAGCCAAGTCACTGAAGCTTTCTTT,CASSQVTEAFF
few,TRBD1,TRBJ2-3,TRBV4-1,TGCGCCAGCAGCCAACTATCCGGACAGGGAAGCACAGATACGCAGTATTTT,CASSQLSGQGSTDTQYF
few,-,TRBJ2-1,TRBV12-5,TGTGCTAGTGGTGAGATATATGAGCAGTTCTTC,CASGEIYEQFF